Shown below are 2 T cell receptor beta chains from a single sample sequenced in a study of T cell responses to AZD1222 COVID-19 vaccine. This table comes from immunoSEQ multiplex PCR, and its TCRdb copy is limited to in-frame clones, with some not included. The table records about 120,000 clones, 80% to 95% of them present only once. The starting material was peripheral blood, obtained 28 days after the second dose of the MenACWY control vaccine. The receptor set was obtained from an adult who received the MenACWY meningococcal vaccine as a control.

This chain joins TRBV28 and TRBJ1-2; 8 positions match TRBD1. V lost 8 bases and J lost 4; bases outside the gene matches: 6. The CDR3 extends over 13 amino acids. Germline V CDR1 and CDR2: MDHEN, SYDVKM. CDR3 sequence: CASATGTGYGYTF. The CDR3 nucleotides are TGTGCCAGCGCAACCGGGACAGGCTATGGCTACACCTTC.

The CDR3 sequence is CASSQDEASTEDNEQFF. The CDR3 nucleotides are TGTGCCAGCAGCCAAGATGAGGCTTCGACAGAGGACAATGAGCAGTTCTTC. This rearrangement joins TRBV4-2 to TRBJ2-1, with D tentatively TRBD1 (5 bases). The CDR3 runs to 17 residues. The V gene lost 0 bases and the J gene lost 5 bases, with 17 bases spanning the gap. CDR1 is LGHNA, CDR2 YNFKEQ, per germline.